Following are 13 T cell receptor beta chains from one sample sequenced in a study of blood T cell repertoires in COVID-19. Repertoires were generated with immunoSEQ multiplex PCR, while TCRdb's copy carries only in-frame clones and drops some. The data show about 210,000 clones, 80% seen once. Sequencing was done on a sample of peripheral blood. These receptors were taken from a woman aged 65 to 85 with acute or convalescent COVID-19.

V is TRBV7-9 and J is TRBJ2-2; TRBD2 might be the D (5 bases). V lost 3 bases, J lost 8 bases, and 13 bases lay in between. Germline CDR1 reads SEHNR; CDR2 reads FQNEAQ (reference sequence). The CDR3 spans 14 residues. In DNA, the CDR3 is TGTGCCAGCAGCTTCTCGGGGAAAGTGGGGGAGCTGTTTTTT. Translation gives CASSFSGKVGELFF.

J is TRBJ2-3 and V is TRBV7-2, with TRBD1 as a possible D gene (6 bases). V was trimmed by 5 bases and J by 8 bases, leaving 23 bases between them. The CDR3 has 16 residues. CDR1 is SGHTA, CDR2 FQGNSA, per germline. The CDR3 DNA follows: TGTGCCAGCAGCGGGGGCGCGAGTATACCTATGAGTACGCAGTATTTT. Protein sequence: CASSGGASIPMSTQYF. Complete variable domain (other parts from reference TRBV7-2 and TRBJ2-3): GAGVSQSPSNKVTEKGKDVELRCDPISGHTALYWYRQSLGQGLEFLIYFQGNSAPDKSGLPSDRFSAERTGGSVSTLTIQRTQQEDSAVYLCASSGGASIPMSTQYFGPGTRLTVL.

The chain has TRBV4-3 and TRBJ2-3, with D unresolved. This CDR3 has 15 amino acids. V lost 9 bases and J lost 0, with 16 bases in between. Germline CDR1 LGHNA, CDR2 YSLEER. The CDR3 sequence is CASRRGAVSTDTQYF. The CDR3 DNA reads as TGCGCCAGTAGACGCGGTGCGGTTAGCACAGATACGCAGTATTTT.

The chain couples TRBV9 to TRBJ2-7, with D perhaps TRBD1 (6 bases). The V end was cut by 3 bases, the J end by 0 bases, with 10 bases between. The CDR3 sequence is 14 residues long. Germline V gene sequence: CDR1 SGDLS, CDR2 YYNGEE. For the CDR3, the DNA is TGTGCCAGCAGCGCCGGGACATACTCCTACGAGCAGTACTTC. Translating gives CASSAGTYSYEQYF.

Only one count was recorded for this clone. The V gene is TRBV4-2, the J gene TRBJ2-2, with no clear D. This CDR3 comprises 15 residues. V lost 0 bases and J lost 6, with 11 bases in between. CDR1 and CDR2 from the germline V gene are LGHNA and YNFKEQ. The CDR3 loop reads CASSQDRRVSGELFF. DNA of the CDR3: TGTGCCAGCAGCCAAGACCGCCGGGTTTCCGGGGAGCTGTTTTTT.

This chain connects TRBV12-3 or TRBV12-4 to TRBJ2-4, with 7 bases fitting TRBD1. V trimming: 5 bases; J trimming: 15 bases; junction bases outside the gene matches: 10. The CDR3 covers 12 residues. The CDR3 sequence: CASSHRTGGWYF. For the CDR3, the DNA is TGTGCCAGCAGTCATCGGACAGGCGGGTGGTACTTC.

This chain connects TRBV30 to TRBJ1-1; a weak D match, TRBD1 (6 bases). This CDR3 has 14 residues. Germline lookup yields CDR1 GTSNPN and CDR2 SVGIG (reference sequence). The V end was cut by 3 bases, the J end by 1 base, with 12 bases between. The CDR3 loop is CAWSLGGSNTEAFF. DNA for the CDR3: TGTGCCTGGAGCCTAGGGGGATCGAACACTGAAGCTTTCTTT.

This clone was observed once. The rearrangement uses TRBV12-3 or TRBV12-4 and TRBJ1-6; TRBD1 is a possible D gene (5 bases). The CDR3 runs 13 residues. Deletions cut 10 bases from V and 8 bases from J, with 15 bases between. CDR3 in DNA: TGTGCCACGCGGGGGGTCCAGGATTCACCCCTCCACTTT. This sequence encodes CATRGVQDSPLHF.

The chain couples TRBV7-9 to TRBJ2-5; D is ambiguous. The CDR3 runs to 14 residues. Trimming removed 6 bases from V and 5 bases from J, with 16 bases in between. The germline V gene encodes CDR1 SEHNR and CDR2 FQNEAQ (reference sequence). CDR3 bases: TGTGCCAGCAGATCGATACAGAGTTCCGAGACCCAGTACTTC. This codes for CASRSIQSSETQYF.

This clone has a handful of counts. The chain carries TRBV12-3 or TRBV12-4 and TRBJ2-7; 10 bases agree with TRBD1. With 3 bases clipped from V and 6 bases from J, the junction kept 2 bases outside the gene matches. This CDR3 is 13 amino acids long. The CDR3, as DNA: TGTGCCAGCAGTTTGGGACAGGGGCGCGAGCAGTACTTC. Translated, it gives CASSLGQGREQYF.

The gene calls are TRBV5-4 and TRBJ1-2; D perhaps matches TRBD1 (6 bases). V lost 4 bases and J lost 4, with 11 bases in between. CDR3 size: 13 residues. Germline V gene sequence: CDR1 SGHNT, CDR2 YYREEE (reference sequence). The CDR3 spells CASSAGTSYGYTF. The CDR3 nucleotides read TGTGCCAGCAGCGCCGGGACATCCTATGGCTACACCTTC.

CDR3 in DNA: TGTGCCAGCACTAAACCCTCGAGACAGGGCAGCACCGGGGAGCTGTTTTTT. It translates to CASTKPSRQGSTGELFF. This sequence joins TRBV21-1 and TRBJ2-2; the D call in the table, TRBD1, was not verified against the DNA. TRBV21-1 is designated a pseudogene. The CDR3 covers 17 residues.

The chain recombines TRBV5-1 with TRBJ2-1; D is uncertain. CDR1 SGHRS and CDR2 YFSETQ come from the germline V gene. This CDR3 is 12 amino acids long. Deletions cut 3 bases from V and 8 bases from J, with 9 bases between. The CDR3 coding sequence is TGCGCCAGCAGCTCTTCTCTCGATGAGCAGTTCTTC. It translates to CASSSSLDEQFF.